Below, 18 T cell receptor beta chains from the same sample are listed, as sequenced in a study of technical replicates of blood from a few donors. Repertoires were generated with immunoSEQ multiplex PCR, while TCRdb's copy carries only in-frame clones and drops some. The profile shows fewer than 60,000 clones, 90% to 95% of them singletons. The sequenced sample consisted of PBMCs. Every receptor here comes from a human donor in good health. Some clones in this sample may be carry-over from other donors' samples.

This clone was seen a handful of times. This rearrangement joins TRBV27 to TRBJ2-7; 14 bases fit TRBD2. V was clipped by 8 bases and J by 5 bases; unmatched bases: 2. CDR1 and CDR2 (germline): MNHEY, SMNVEV (reference sequence). The CDR3 loop spans 13 amino acids. The CDR3 region is CASGTSGSNEQYF. Here the CDR3 DNA reads TGTGCCAGCGGGACTAGCGGGAGCAACGAGCAGTACTTC.

The chain carries TRBV7-2 and TRBJ2-7, with 10 bases aligning to TRBD2. Germline trimming cut 0 bases from V and 4 bases from J; bases unmatched to any gene: 6. Germline V lookup: CDR1 SGHTA, CDR2 FQGNSA. The CDR3 covers 16 residues. CDR3 sequence (DNA): TGTGCCAGCAGCTTAGCAGCGGGAGGGCGATCGTACGAGCAGTACTTC. This codes for CASSLAAGGRSYEQYF.

The V and J genes are TRBV4-1 and TRBJ1-5, with 9 bases aligning to TRBD1. V lost 6 bases to trimming and J lost 4 bases; unmatched junction nucleotides: 7. This CDR3 has 15 amino acids. Germline CDR1 reads MGHRA; CDR2 reads YSYEKL. In DNA form, the CDR3 reads TGCGCCAGCAGTCAGTCCGACAGGGGGAATCAGCCCCAGCATTTT. It is translated as CASSQSDRGNQPQHF.

The gene calls are TRBV13 and TRBJ2-2; D not certain. The CDR3 consists of 16 residues. V was clipped by 1 base and J by 4 bases, with 13 bases between them. CDR1 and CDR2 (germline): PRHDT, FYEKMQ (reference sequence). The CDR3 DNA follows: TGTGCCAGCAGCTTAGCAGCGAAGGTGGGCACCGGGGAGCTGTTTTTT. It encodes CASSLAAKVGTGELFF.

The sample holds one count of this clone. The sample has other DNA sequences that encode this CDR3 too. The chain has TRBV9 and TRBJ1-3, with D possibly being TRBD1 (6 bases). The germline V gene has CDR1 SGDLS and CDR2 YYNGEE. This CDR3 spans 15 amino acids. The V gene lost 4 bases and the J gene lost 0 bases, with 11 bases spanning the gap. The CDR3 DNA is TGTGCCAGCAGCAGGGGGGGGAACTCTGGAAACACCATATATTTT. This translates into CASSRGGNSGNTIYF.

This sequence joins TRBV10-1 and TRBJ1-5; 10 positions match TRBD1. J gave up 0 bases and V 8 bases, and 16 bases lay outside the gene matches. The length of the CDR3 is 19 residues. The germline V gene has CDR1 WNHNN and CDR2 SYGVQD (reference sequence). The CDR3 DNA is TGCGCCAGCTCTAAGCGGGGACAGGGGTTTATGTATAGCAATCAGCCCCAGCATTTT. It encodes CASSKRGQGFMYSNQPQHF.

The chain links TRBV4-3 to TRBJ1-1, with a weak D call TRBD1 (6 bases). This CDR3 region has 17 residues. V was pared by 0 bases and J by 4 bases, with 18 bases between. The germline gives CDR1 LGHNA, CDR2 YSLEER. In DNA, the CDR3 is TGCGCCAGCAGCCAAGATCCCGGGGCGGGGGCTGGCACTGAAGCTTTCTTT. Amino acid sequence: CASSQDPGAGAGTEAFF.

This chain joins TRBV7-3 and TRBJ2-6, with 10 bases identical to TRBD1. Per the germline V gene, CDR1 is SGHTA and CDR2 is FQGTGA. V was clipped by 1 base and J by 4 bases; unmatched bases: 7. The CDR3 runs to 18 residues. CDR3 in amino acids: CASSLRGQGEAGANVLTF. The CDR3 nucleotides read TGTGCCAGCAGCTTAAGAGGACAGGGGGAGGCCGGGGCCAACGTCCTGACTTTC.

This chain uses TRBV2 with TRBJ2-3; 10 positions agree with TRBD2. The CDR3 is 15 residues long. Germline V gene data show CDR1 as SNHLY and CDR2 as FYNNEI. V lost 6 bases to trimming and J lost 2 bases; unmatched junction nucleotides: 5. The CDR3 reads CASSKLAGNTDTQYF. Here the CDR3 DNA reads TGTGCCAGCAGCAAACTAGCGGGAAACACAGATACGCAGTATTTT. Filled out from reference TRBV2 and TRBJ2-3, the complete variable domain reads EPEVTQTPSHQVTQMGQEVILRCVPISNHLYFYWYRQILGQKVEFLVSFYNNEISEKSEIFDDQFSVERPDGSNFTLKIRSTKLEDSAMYFCASSKLAGNTDTQYFGPGTRLTVL.

The rearrangement uses TRBV5-5 and TRBJ2-5; 7 positions match TRBD2. Germline CDR1 SGHKS, CDR2 YYEKEE (reference sequence). J gave up 5 bases and V 7 bases, and 8 bases lay outside the gene matches. The CDR3 has 13 residues. The chain's CDR3 is CASGFGRGETQYF. The CDR3 nucleotides are TGTGCCAGCGGGTTCGGGCGGGGGGAGACCCAGTACTTC.

The J gene is TRBJ2-5, the V gene TRBV5-4; 12 bases fit TRBD2. The CDR3 totals 15 residues. CDR1 is SGHNT and CDR2 is YYREEE in the germline V gene (reference sequence). J was trimmed by 5 bases and V by 4 bases; bases with no gene match: 6. The chain's CDR3 is CASSGTSGPAETQYF. CDR3 DNA: TGTGCCAGCAGCGGGACTAGCGGGCCGGCGGAGACCCAGTACTTC.

V and J are TRBV25-1 and TRBJ2-3; no reliable D call. The CDR3 is made up of 10 amino acids. V lost 11 bases to trimming and J lost 5 bases, with 8 bases between them. Germline-derived CDR1 and CDR2 are MGHDK and SYGVNS. The DNA of the CDR3 is TGTGCCGAGAGGATAGATACGCAGTATTTT. It yields the protein CAERIDTQYF.

This clone was counted between two and nine times. The chain carries TRBV15 and TRBJ1-1, with D unresolved. The germline V and J ends were trimmed by 0 bases and 5 bases, with 10 bases remaining between them. The CDR3 consists of 14 residues. Germline V lookup: CDR1 LNHNV, CDR2 YYDKDF (reference sequence). The DNA of the CDR3 is TGTGCCACCAGCAGAGATTTATTGCAGACTGAAGCTTTCTTT. Residues: CATSRDLLQTEAFF.

V usage is TRBV4-3 and J usage is TRBJ2-3, with 8 bases identical to TRBD1. Losses at the gene ends were 1 base for V and 2 bases for J; bases not matched to a gene: 2. Per the germline V gene, CDR1 is LGHNA and CDR2 is YSLEER. This CDR3 is built from 15 residues. CDR3 region: CASSQGQGTTDTQYF. CDR3 bases: TGCGCCAGCAGCCAAGGACAGGGGACCACAGATACGCAGTATTTT.

The V call is TRBV9, the J call TRBJ2-7; unclear D gene. V lost 0 bases and J 2 bases, leaving 9 bases between the germline ends. This CDR3 has 14 residues. In germline, CDR1 is SGDLS, CDR2 YYNGEE. This CDR3 is CASSVGGATYEQYF. The CDR3 region has the DNA TGTGCCAGCAGCGTAGGCGGAGCAACCTACGAGCAGTACTTC.

This clone came up once. This chain uses TRBV6-1 with TRBJ2-7; the D gene is possibly TRBD2 (5 bases). There are 15 residues in the CDR3. The germline V gene has CDR1 MNHNS and CDR2 SASEGT. Trimming removed 0 bases from V and 2 bases from J, with 11 bases in between. CDR3 sequence: CASSEAWTGTYEQYF. The CDR3 DNA follows: TGTGCCAGCAGTGAAGCGTGGACGGGGACCTACGAGCAGTACTTC.

V usage is TRBV9 and J usage is TRBJ2-1; 7 bases line up with TRBD2. The germline gives CDR1 SGDLS, CDR2 YYNGEE. The CDR3 spans 15 residues. The junction had 11 bases not matched to a gene; V was cut back by 4 bases and J by 7 bases. DNA of the CDR3: TGTGCCAGCAGCCCCGAGGGGAGGGAGGATAATGAGCAGTTCTTC. It is translated as CASSPEGREDNEQFF.

This sequence joins TRBV29-1 and TRBJ1-4, with 8 bases that match TRBD1. V was clipped by 5 bases and J by 11 bases; unmatched bases: 13. From germline, CDR1 is SQVTM and CDR2 ANQGSEA. CDR3 length: 14 amino acids. CDR3 coding DNA: TGCAGCGTTCTAACCCAGGGGGCGGTTGGGAAACTGTTTTTT. This translates into CSVLTQGAVGKLFF.